Following are 27 T cell receptor beta chains from one sample sequenced in a study of healthy donors' naive CD4 and CD8 T cells. Each TCR library used around 500 ng of total RNA and a linear amplification protocol. MiXCR, applied by TCRdb to the reads, yields one record per CDR3 protein. The repertoire holds 150,000 to 200,000 distinct CDR3 sequences, with nearly 75% as singletons. Sequenced: naive CD4+ and CD8+ T cells sorted from blood, pooled from several donors. All receptors derive from a pool of human donors in good health; the sample pools cells from several healthy donors.

This chain uses TRBV20-1 with TRBJ1-4; a possible D gene is TRBD1 (6 bases). Trimming removed 3 bases from V and 8 bases from J, with 16 bases in between. This CDR3 is 14 amino acids long. Germline CDR1 DFQATT, CDR2 SNEGSKA (reference sequence). The CDR3 DNA sequence: TGCAGTGCTAGGGGGACATGGGTTGAAGAAAAACTGTTTTTT. As protein: CSARGTWVEEKLFF.

This rearrangement joins TRBV11-1 to TRBJ1-1, with no clear D. This CDR3 contains 15 residues. CDR1 is SGHAT, CDR2 FQDESV, per germline (reference sequence). Trimming removed 3 bases from V and 6 bases from J, with 17 bases in between. Here the CDR3 DNA reads TGTGCCAGCAGCTTGGTCTTAACGCAGCGTTCTGAAGCTTTCTTT. Translation gives CASSLVLTQRSEAFF.

The chain joins TRBV27 to TRBJ1-5; 8 bases line up with TRBD1. This CDR3 is built from 14 residues. Germline V lookup: CDR1 MNHEY, CDR2 SMNVEV (reference sequence). V lost 5 bases to trimming and J lost 6 bases; unmatched junction nucleotides: 6. CDR3: CASSPTGVFQPQHF. CDR3 nucleotide sequence: TGTGCCAGCAGTCCGACAGGGGTTTTTCAGCCCCAGCATTTT.

The chain has TRBV27 and TRBJ2-6, with D possibly being TRBD2 (5 bases). The V and J ends lost 8 bases and 0 bases respectively, with 11 bases between them. Germline CDR1 and CDR2: MNHEY and SMNVEV (reference sequence). This CDR3 has 15 residues. CDR3 sequence reads: CASGLSGSGANVLTF. DNA for the CDR3: TGTGCCAGCGGACTCTCGGGCTCTGGGGCCAACGTCCTGACTTTC.

The chain has TRBV7-8 and TRBJ1-5; D ambiguous. V was clipped by 1 base and J by 3 bases, with 10 bases between them. CDR3 size: 15 residues. Germline-derived CDR1 and CDR2 are SGHVS and FQNEAQ. DNA of the CDR3: TGTGCCAGCAGCTTAGGGTCGGGTTCCAATCAGCCCCAGCATTTT. Translating gives CASSLGSGSNQPQHF.

This chain links TRBV7-8 with TRBJ1-1; D perhaps matches TRBD1 (6 bases). Germline CDR1 SGHVS, CDR2 FQNEAQ. CDR3 size: 16 residues. V lost 3 bases and J lost 1, with 15 bases in between. CDR3 residues: CASSFFTGRGNTEAFF. The CDR3 DNA reads as TGTGCCAGCAGCTTCTTCACAGGGAGAGGGAACACTGAAGCTTTCTTT.

The chain employs TRBV5-1 and TRBJ2-7, with D possibly matching TRBD1 (6 bases). V lost 3 bases and J lost 0, with 10 bases in between. The CDR3 loop spans 14 amino acids. CDR1 is SGHRS and CDR2 is YFSETQ in the germline V gene. The CDR3 sequence: CASSSTTGSYEQYF. CDR3 coding DNA: TGCGCCAGCAGCTCGACGACAGGCTCCTACGAGCAGTACTTC.

V usage is TRBV6-2 or TRBV6-3 and J usage is TRBJ1-5; D possibly corresponds to TRBD1 (6 bases). This CDR3 contains 13 residues. V lost 5 bases and J lost 16, with 21 bases in between. Germline assignment: CDR1 MNHEY and CDR2 SVGEGT. The CDR3 sequence: CASSPGTHQAQHF. The CDR3 nucleotides read TGTGCCAGCAGTCCCGGGACACATCAAGCGCAACATTTT.

V gene TRBV19 combines with J gene TRBJ2-7; tentatively, D is TRBD2 (6 bases). V dropped 5 bases and J dropped 4 bases, with 15 bases sitting between them. Germline V gene lookup returns CDR1 LNHDA and CDR2 SQIVND (reference sequence). This CDR3 spans 14 amino acids. As DNA, the CDR3 is TGTGCCAGTAGTCCCGGAGATAGCGGATACGAGCAGTACTTC. Its translation: CASSPGDSGYEQYF.

This clonotype was seen a handful of times. The chain uses TRBV29-1 and TRBJ2-3; no reliable D call. CDR1 and CDR2 from the germline V gene are SQVTM and ANQGSEA. Trimming took 7 bases from V and 1 from J, leaving 18 bases between them. This CDR3 contains 15 residues. Here the CDR3 DNA reads TGCAGCGCCTCCCAATCGGCCGTAGGCACAGATACGCAGTATTTT. Protein sequence: CSASQSAVGTDTQYF.

The chain uses TRBV10-3 and TRBJ2-2; no definite D call. Germline CDR1 reads ENHRY; CDR2 reads SYGVKD. V was shortened by 3 bases and J by 3 bases, with 2 bases between the two germline ends. The CDR3 has 12 amino acids. CDR3 loop: CAISEDTGELFF. For the CDR3, the DNA is TGTGCCATCAGTGAAGACACCGGGGAGCTGTTTTTT.

V usage is TRBV11-2 and J usage is TRBJ2-5, with D perhaps matching TRBD1 (5 bases). The length of the CDR3 is 13 residues. Germline V gene lookup returns CDR1 SGHAT and CDR2 FQNNGV. V lost 1 base and J lost 5, with 8 bases in between. CDR3 bases: TGTGCCAGCAGCTTAGTTGGGGCGGAGACCCAGTACTTC. This translates into CASSLVGAETQYF.

The table lists this clonotype with a count of one. This chain uses TRBV6-1 with TRBJ1-5; D unresolved. The CDR3 is 13 residues long. Trimming took off 7 bases at V and 1 base at J, with 8 bases between the two ends. Germline V CDR1 and CDR2: MNHNS, SASEGT. This chain's CDR3 is CASTLMSNQPQHF. As DNA, the CDR3 is TGTGCCAGCACCCTCATGAGCAATCAGCCCCAGCATTTT.

This clonotype turned up a few times. J is TRBJ2-3 and V is TRBV15, with D possibly TRBD1 on 6 matching bases. CDR1 LNHNV and CDR2 YYDKDF come from the germline V gene (reference sequence). The CDR3 loop spans 16 amino acids. With 6 bases removed from V and 0 bases from J, the gap between germline ends came to 16 bases. The DNA of the CDR3 is TGTGCCACCAGTGACGGGACAAGTACTAGCACAGATACGCAGTATTTT. Translated, it gives CATSDGTSTSTDTQYF.

This clonotype occurred a few times. At one boundary the junction diverges from the germline segment, which might be a read error. The genes are TRBV6-1 and TRBJ2-3, with D perhaps TRBD2 (5 bases). Germline V gene lookup returns CDR1 MNHNS and CDR2 SASEGT. This CDR3 contains 14 residues. In nucleotides, the CDR3 is TGTGCCATCAGTGAGTCTACGGGGACAGATACGCAGTATTTT. It encodes CAISESTGTDTQYF.

This clonotype showed up just a few times. The J gene is TRBJ1-2, the V gene TRBV27, with 8 bases that match TRBD1. The J segment lost 4 bases and the V segment lost 4 bases, leaving 2 bases of the junction unmatched. Germline V lookup: CDR1 MNHEY, CDR2 SMNVEV (reference sequence). This CDR3 contains 13 residues. For the CDR3, the DNA is TGTGCCAGCAGTTCCACAGGGGGCTATGGCTACACCTTC. Translating it yields CASSSTGGYGYTF.

The CDR3 nucleotides read TGTGCCAGCAGTTCCGGGACAGATTTAAGCTACACCTTC. Translated: CASSSGTDLSYTF. The chain employs TRBV7-9 and TRBJ1-2; TRBD1 aligns across 7 bases. V shed 6 bases and J 9 bases; nucleotides not matched to a gene: 10. Looked up from germline, CDR1 is SEHNR and CDR2 is FQNEAQ (reference sequence). The CDR3 runs 13 residues.

This clonotype was counted between two and nine times. The V and J genes are TRBV19 and TRBJ1-1; maybe TRBD1 (6 bases). CDR3 size: 13 residues. With 9 bases removed from V and 0 bases from J, the gap between germline ends came to 11 bases. CDR1 is LNHDA and CDR2 is SQIVND in the germline V gene (reference sequence). In DNA form, the CDR3 reads TGTGCCAGCCGGACAGCGATGAACACTGAAGCTTTCTTT. It specifies CASRTAMNTEAFF.

The chain couples TRBV6-5 to TRBJ1-2; TRBD1 agrees at 9 bases. The CDR3 has 15 residues. Trimming removed 6 bases from V and 7 bases from J; junction bases left unmatched: 12. The V gene's germline CDR1 is MNHEY and CDR2 SVGAGI. For the CDR3, the DNA is TGTGCCAGCAGCTTCCTTCCGACAGGGGGACTTGGCTACACCTTC. It yields the protein CASSFLPTGGLGYTF.

The J gene is TRBJ2-3, the V gene TRBV6-2 or TRBV6-3; perhaps D is TRBD1 or TRBD2 (5 bases each). Germline V gene lookup returns CDR1 MNHEY and CDR2 SVGEGT. This CDR3 is built from 14 residues. The CDR3 sequence is CGVSTGLPGDTQYF. In DNA, the CDR3 is TGTGGTGTCTCAACCGGACTCCCAGGGGATACGCAGTATTTT.

The chain employs TRBV19 and TRBJ1-1, with 7 bases fitting TRBD1. In germline, CDR1 is LNHDA, CDR2 SQIVND (reference sequence). J lost 2 bases, V lost 8 bases, and 11 bases had no gene match. CDR3 length: 15 amino acids. DNA of the CDR3: TGTGCCAGTTCCCCGACCGGGACAGCTAACACTGAAGCTTTCTTT. This gives the protein CASSPTGTANTEAFF.

V and J are TRBV6-5 and TRBJ1-1, with D hard to call. CDR1 and CDR2 (germline): MNHEY, SVGAGI. This CDR3 comprises 13 residues. The V end lost 0 bases, the J end lost 10 bases, and 12 bases lay between the germline ends. The CDR3 coding sequence is TGTGCCAGCAGTTACTCGAACTGGGCGGGAGCTTTCTTT. This encodes CASSYSNWAGAFF.

By share of the sample, this clonotype is medium-sized. This rearrangement joins TRBV5-5 to TRBJ1-1, with D uncertain. The CDR3 has 11 amino acids. Between the trimmed V and J ends, which lost 2 bases and 2 bases, there was a span of 1 base. From germline, CDR1 is SGHKS and CDR2 YYEKEE (reference sequence). For the CDR3, the DNA is TGTGCCAGCAGCTTAAACACTGAAGCTTTCTTT. Residues: CASSLNTEAFF.

This clonotype was counted a few times. The V call is TRBV15, the J call TRBJ2-5, with D uncertain. CDR1 is LNHNV, CDR2 YYDKDF, per germline (reference sequence). CDR3 size: 17 residues. V was clipped by 1 base and J by 5 bases, with 20 bases between them. This CDR3 reads CATSRGTINPNRETQYF. The CDR3 DNA reads TGTGCCACCAGCAGAGGGACCATAAATCCCAATCGGGAGACCCAGTACTTC.

V and J are TRBV11-1 and TRBJ2-7, with 10 bases lining up with TRBD2. V lost 6 bases and J lost 4; bases outside the gene matches: 9. Germline lookup yields CDR1 SGHAT and CDR2 FQDESV (reference sequence). There are 15 residues in the CDR3. The CDR3 region has the DNA TGTGCCAGCAGGATACGGACTAGCGGAATTTACGAGCAGTACTTC. It is translated as CASRIRTSGIYEQYF. Looking up the rest from reference TRBV11-1 and TRBJ2-7 gives the full variable domain: EAEVAQSPRYKITEKSQAVAFWCDPISGHATLYWYRQILGQGPELLVQFQDESVVDDSQLPKDRFSAERLKGVDSTLKIQPAELGDSAMYLCASRIRTSGIYEQYFGPGTRLTVT.

This chain joins TRBV23-1 and TRBJ2-7; no reliable D call. TRBV23-1 falls under the ORF class, with uncertain function. The CDR3 is 13 amino acids. Trimming shortened V by 0 bases and J by 3 bases, and 6 bases separated the two germline ends. Here the CDR3 reads CASSQSGRYEQYF. As DNA, the CDR3 is TGCGCCAGCAGTCAATCAGGGCGCTACGAGCAGTACTTC.

This clonotype turned up a few times. This chain links TRBV29-1 with TRBJ2-1, with TRBD1 identical over 9 bases. The CDR3 has 12 amino acids. Germline V gene sequence: CDR1 SQVTM, CDR2 ANQGSEA. V lost 7 bases, J lost 9 bases, and 7 bases stayed unmatched. Here the CDR3 DNA reads TGCAGCGCCCCTACAGGGGGCGGTGAGCAGTTCTTC. Protein product: CSAPTGGGEQFF.